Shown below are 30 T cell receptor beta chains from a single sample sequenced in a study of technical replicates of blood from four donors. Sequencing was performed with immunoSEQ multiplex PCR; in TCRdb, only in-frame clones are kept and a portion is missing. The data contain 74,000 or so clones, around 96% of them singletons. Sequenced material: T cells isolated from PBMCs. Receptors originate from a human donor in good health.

The CDR3, as DNA: TGTGCCAGCAGCGCCCCCCGGGACAGGGAAACTGAAGCTTTCTTT. Protein product: CASSAPRDRETEAFF. This rearrangement joins TRBV9 to TRBJ1-1; 9 bases map to TRBD1. Looked up from germline, CDR1 is SGDLS and CDR2 is YYNGEE. This CDR3 region has 15 residues. V dropped 3 bases and J dropped 5; count of bases not matched to a gene: 8.

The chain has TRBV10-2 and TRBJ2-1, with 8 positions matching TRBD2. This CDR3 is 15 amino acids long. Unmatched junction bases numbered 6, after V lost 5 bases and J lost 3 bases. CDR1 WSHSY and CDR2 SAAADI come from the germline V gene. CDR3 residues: CASSTWRGDYNEQFF. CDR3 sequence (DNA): TGCGCCAGCAGTACATGGCGGGGGGACTACAATGAGCAGTTCTTC.

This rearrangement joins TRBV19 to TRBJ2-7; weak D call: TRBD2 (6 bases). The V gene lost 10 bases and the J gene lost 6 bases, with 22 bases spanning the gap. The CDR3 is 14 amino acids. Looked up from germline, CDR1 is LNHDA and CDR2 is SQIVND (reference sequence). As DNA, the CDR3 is TGTGCCACCGGAAGGGCGGGGAGTGAGGGCGAGCAGTACTTC. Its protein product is CATGRAGSEGEQYF.

The CDR3 protein is CASSLGGTVSEQFF. CDR3 sequence (DNA): TGCGCCAGCAGCTTGGGTGGGACAGTCAGTGAGCAGTTCTTC. This chain links TRBV5-1 with TRBJ2-1; 7 positions match TRBD1. This CDR3 is built from 14 residues. Germline V gene data show CDR1 as SGHRS and CDR2 as YFSETQ. V shed 0 bases, J shed 9 bases, and the junction held 6 bases outside the gene matches.

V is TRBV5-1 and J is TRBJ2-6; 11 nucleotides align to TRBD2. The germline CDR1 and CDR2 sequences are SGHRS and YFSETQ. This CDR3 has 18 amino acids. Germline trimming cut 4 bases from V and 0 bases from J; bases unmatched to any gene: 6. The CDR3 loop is CASSAGGTSGSGANVLTF. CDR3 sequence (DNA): TGCGCCAGCAGCGCAGGGGGGACTAGCGGCTCTGGGGCCAACGTCCTGACTTTC.

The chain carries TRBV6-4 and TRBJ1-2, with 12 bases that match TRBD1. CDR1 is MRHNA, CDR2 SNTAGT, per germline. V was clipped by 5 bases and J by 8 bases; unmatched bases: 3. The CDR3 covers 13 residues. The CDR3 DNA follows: TGTGCCAGCAGTAGGGACAGGGGGCACGGCTACACCTTC. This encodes CASSRDRGHGYTF.

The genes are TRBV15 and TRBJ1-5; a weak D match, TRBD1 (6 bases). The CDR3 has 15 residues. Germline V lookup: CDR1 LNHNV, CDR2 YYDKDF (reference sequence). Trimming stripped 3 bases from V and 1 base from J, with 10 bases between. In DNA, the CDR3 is TGTGCCACCAGCAGGGGGGCGGGCAGCAATCAGCCCCAGCATTTT. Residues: CATSRGAGSNQPQHF. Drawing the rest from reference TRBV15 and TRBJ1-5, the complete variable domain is DAMVIQNPRYQVTQFGKPVTLSCSQTLNHNVMYWYQQKSSQAPKLLFHYYDKDFNNEADTPDNFQSRRPNTSFCFLDIRSPGLGDTAMYLCATSRGAGSNQPQHFGDGTRLSIL.

The CDR3 loop reads CAAQRYGTVSYEQYF. CDR3 DNA sequence: TGTGCCGCTCAAAGGTACGGGACAGTATCCTACGAGCAGTACTTC. V usage is TRBV28 and J usage is TRBJ2-7; 7 bases match TRBD1. This CDR3 is 15 amino acids long. From germline, CDR1 is MDHEN and CDR2 SYDVKM. Trimming cost V 11 bases and J 1 base; bases outside gene matches: 14.

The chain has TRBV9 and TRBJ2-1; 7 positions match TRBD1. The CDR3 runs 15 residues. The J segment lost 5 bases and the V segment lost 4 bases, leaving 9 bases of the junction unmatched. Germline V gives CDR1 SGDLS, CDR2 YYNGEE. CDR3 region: CASSLGTASDNEQFF. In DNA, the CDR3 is TGTGCCAGCAGCCTCGGGACAGCCTCAGACAATGAGCAGTTCTTC.

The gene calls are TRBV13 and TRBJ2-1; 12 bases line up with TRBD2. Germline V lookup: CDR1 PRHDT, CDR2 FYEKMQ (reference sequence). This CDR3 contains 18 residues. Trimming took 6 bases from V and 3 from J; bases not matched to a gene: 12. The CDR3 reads CASSGGLAGFGGYNEQFF. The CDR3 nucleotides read TGTGCCAGCAGTGGAGGACTAGCGGGATTTGGCGGCTACAATGAGCAGTTCTTC.

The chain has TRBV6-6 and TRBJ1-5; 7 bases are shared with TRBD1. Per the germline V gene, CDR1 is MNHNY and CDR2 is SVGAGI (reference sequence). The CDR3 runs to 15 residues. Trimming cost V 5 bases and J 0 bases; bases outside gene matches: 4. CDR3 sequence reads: CASSPDRDSNQPQHF. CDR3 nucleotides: TGTGCCAGCAGTCCCGACAGGGATAGCAATCAGCCCCAGCATTTT.

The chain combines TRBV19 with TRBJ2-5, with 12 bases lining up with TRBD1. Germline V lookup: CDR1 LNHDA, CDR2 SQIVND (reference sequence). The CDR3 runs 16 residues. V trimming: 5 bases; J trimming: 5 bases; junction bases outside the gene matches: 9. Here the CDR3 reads CASSLGTGGAGETQYF. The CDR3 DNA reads TGTGCCAGTAGTTTAGGGACAGGGGGCGCCGGGGAGACCCAGTACTTC.

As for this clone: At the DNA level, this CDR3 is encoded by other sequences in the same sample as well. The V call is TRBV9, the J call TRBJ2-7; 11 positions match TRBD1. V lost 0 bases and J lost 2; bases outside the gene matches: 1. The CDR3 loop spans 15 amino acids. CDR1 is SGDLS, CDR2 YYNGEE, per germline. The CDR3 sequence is CASSVGTGGAYEQYF. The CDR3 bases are TGTGCCAGCAGCGTAGGGACAGGGGGCGCCTACGAGCAGTACTTC.

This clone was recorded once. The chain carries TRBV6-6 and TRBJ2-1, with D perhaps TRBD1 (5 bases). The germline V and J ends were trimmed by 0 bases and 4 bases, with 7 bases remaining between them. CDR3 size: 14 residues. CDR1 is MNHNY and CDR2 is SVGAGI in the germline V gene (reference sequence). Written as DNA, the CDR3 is TGTGCCAGCAGTTACTCGACAGAATACAATGAGCAGTTCTTC. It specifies CASSYSTEYNEQFF.

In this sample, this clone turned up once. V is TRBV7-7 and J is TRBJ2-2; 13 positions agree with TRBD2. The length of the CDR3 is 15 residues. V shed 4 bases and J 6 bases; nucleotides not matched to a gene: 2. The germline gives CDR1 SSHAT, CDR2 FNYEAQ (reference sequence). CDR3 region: CASSSGLAGSGELFF. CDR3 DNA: TGTGCCAGCAGCTCGGGACTAGCGGGATCCGGGGAGCTGTTTTTT.

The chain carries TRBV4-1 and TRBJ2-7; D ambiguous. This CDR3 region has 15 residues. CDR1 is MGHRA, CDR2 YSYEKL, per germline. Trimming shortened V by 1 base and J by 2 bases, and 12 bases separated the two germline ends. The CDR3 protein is CASSQGLSFPYEQYF. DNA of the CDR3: TGCGCCAGCAGCCAAGGTTTGTCGTTTCCCTACGAGCAGTACTTC.

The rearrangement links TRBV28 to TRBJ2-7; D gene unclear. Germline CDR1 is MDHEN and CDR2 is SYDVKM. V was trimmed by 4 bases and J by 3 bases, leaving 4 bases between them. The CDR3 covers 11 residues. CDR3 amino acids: CASSSHYEQYF. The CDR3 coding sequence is TGTGCCAGCAGTTCCCACTACGAGCAGTACTTC.

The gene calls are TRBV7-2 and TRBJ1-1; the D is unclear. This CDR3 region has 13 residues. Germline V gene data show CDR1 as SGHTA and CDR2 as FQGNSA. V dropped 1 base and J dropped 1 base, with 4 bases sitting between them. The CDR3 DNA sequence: TGTGCCAGCAGCTTAGAGAGGAACACTGAAGCTTTCTTT. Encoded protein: CASSLERNTEAFF.

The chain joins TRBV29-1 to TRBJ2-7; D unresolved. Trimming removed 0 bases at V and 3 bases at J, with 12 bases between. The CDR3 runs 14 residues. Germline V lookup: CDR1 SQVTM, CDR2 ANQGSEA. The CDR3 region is CSVEDKANYYEQYF. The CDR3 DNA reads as TGCAGCGTTGAAGATAAGGCGAACTACTACGAGCAGTACTTC.

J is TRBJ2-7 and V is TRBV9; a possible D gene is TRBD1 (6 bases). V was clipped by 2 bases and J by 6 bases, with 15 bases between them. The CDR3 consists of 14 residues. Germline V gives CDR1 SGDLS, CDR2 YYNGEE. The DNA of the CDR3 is TGTGCCAGCAGCGTCGGACAGTTAGGAAGCGAGCAGTACTTC. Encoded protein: CASSVGQLGSEQYF.

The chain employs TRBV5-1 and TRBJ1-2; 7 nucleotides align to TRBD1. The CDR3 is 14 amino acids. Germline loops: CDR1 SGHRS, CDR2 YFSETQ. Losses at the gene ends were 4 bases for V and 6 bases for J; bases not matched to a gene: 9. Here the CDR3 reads CASSPTTGVDGYTF. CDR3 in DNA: TGCGCCAGCAGCCCTACCACAGGGGTCGATGGCTACACCTTC.

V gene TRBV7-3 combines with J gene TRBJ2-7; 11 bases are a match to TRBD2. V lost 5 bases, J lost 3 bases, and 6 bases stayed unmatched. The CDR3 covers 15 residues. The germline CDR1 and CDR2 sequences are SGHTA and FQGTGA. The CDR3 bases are TGTGCCAGCAGCATCCTAGCGGGAGGATTCTACGAGCAGTACTTC. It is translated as CASSILAGGFYEQYF.

CDR3 sequence (DNA): TGTGCCAGCAGCCCTTGGGGGCCGCCGAACACTGAAGCTTTCTTT. Translation gives CASSPWGPPNTEAFF. The chain joins TRBV5-5 to TRBJ1-1; weak D call: TRBD1 (6 bases). V was clipped by 4 bases and J by 1 base, with 14 bases between them. Germline values: CDR1 SGHKS, CDR2 YYEKEE (reference sequence). The CDR3 extends over 15 amino acids.

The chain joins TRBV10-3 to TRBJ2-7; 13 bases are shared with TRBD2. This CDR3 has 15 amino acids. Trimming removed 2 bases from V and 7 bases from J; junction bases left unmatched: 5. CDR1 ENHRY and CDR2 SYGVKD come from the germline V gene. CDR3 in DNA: TGTGCCATCAGTGAGACCGGACTAGCGGGAGATGAGCAGTACTTC. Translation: CAISETGLAGDEQYF.

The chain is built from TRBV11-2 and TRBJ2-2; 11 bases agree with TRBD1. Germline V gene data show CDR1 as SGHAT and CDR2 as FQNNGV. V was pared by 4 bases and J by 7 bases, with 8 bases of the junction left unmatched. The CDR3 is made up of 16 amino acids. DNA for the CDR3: TGTGCCAGCAGCTCCCCGGGACAGGGGGTTCGCGGGGAGCTGTTTTTT. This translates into CASSSPGQGVRGELFF.

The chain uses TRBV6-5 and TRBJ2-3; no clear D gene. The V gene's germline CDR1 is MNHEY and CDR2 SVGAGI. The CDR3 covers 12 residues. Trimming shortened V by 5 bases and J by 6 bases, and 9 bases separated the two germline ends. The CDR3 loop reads CASSASSDTQYF. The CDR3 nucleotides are TGTGCCAGCAGTGCTAGTAGCGATACGCAGTATTTT.

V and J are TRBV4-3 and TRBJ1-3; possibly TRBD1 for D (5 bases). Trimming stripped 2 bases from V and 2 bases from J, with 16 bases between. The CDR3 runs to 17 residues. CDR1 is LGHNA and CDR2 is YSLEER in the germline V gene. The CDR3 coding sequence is TGCGCCAGCAGCCAATTTGGCGGTTCAGGGACTGGAAACACCATATATTTT. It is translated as CASSQFGGSGTGNTIYF.

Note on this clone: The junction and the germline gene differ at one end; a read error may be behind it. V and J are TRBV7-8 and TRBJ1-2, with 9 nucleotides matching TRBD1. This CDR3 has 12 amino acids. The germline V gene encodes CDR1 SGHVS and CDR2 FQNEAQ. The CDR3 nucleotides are TGTGCCAGCAGCTTAAGGACAGGGGTCGGGATGTTC. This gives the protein CASSLRTGVGMF. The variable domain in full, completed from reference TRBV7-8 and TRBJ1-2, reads GAGVSQSPRYKVAKRGQDVALRCDPISGHVSLFWYQQALGQGPEFLTYFQNEAQLDKSGLPSDRFFAERPEGSVSTLKIQRTQQEDSAVYLCASSLRTGVGMFGSGTRLTVV.

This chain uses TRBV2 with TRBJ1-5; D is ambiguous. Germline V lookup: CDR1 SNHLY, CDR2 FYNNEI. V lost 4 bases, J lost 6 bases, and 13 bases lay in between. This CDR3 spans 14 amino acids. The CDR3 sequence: CASSVGAGRQPQHF. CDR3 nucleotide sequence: TGTGCCAGCAGTGTGGGAGCCGGGCGTCAGCCCCAGCATTTT.

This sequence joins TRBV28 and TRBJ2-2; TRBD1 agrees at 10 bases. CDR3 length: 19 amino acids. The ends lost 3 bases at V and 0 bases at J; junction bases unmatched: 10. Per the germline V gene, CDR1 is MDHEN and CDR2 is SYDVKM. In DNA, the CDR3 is TGTGCCAGCAGTTTTGCCCTACCCGGACAGGGGGCGAACACCGGGGAGCTGTTTTTT. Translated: CASSFALPGQGANTGELFF.